This TCR beta chain derives from a study of blood T cell repertoires in COVID-19. Whole-study context: COVID-19 samples collected from the United States, Italy and Spain covered acute and convalescent phases. T cells, B-cell-depleted T cells, or PBMCs supplied cDNA or gDNA.

As originally analysed: Reference gene primer amplification gave nucleated cell count estimates. TCRdb keeps only in-frame clones here, not all; method: immunoSEQ multiplex PCR. V and J calls plus clone size are reproduced from that table; the DNA served to infer D and trimming. The sample has about 51,000 clones, around 84% seen once. Germline V gives CDR1 SNHLY, CDR2 FYNNEI. The CDR3 runs 12 residues. V dropped 3 bases and J dropped 5 bases, with 8 bases sitting between them. Sequencing was done on a sample of peripheral blood. The chain recombines TRBV2 with TRBJ2-7, with no clear D. The clonotype comes from an elderly man with active COVID-19. The CDR3 region is CASSDPLHEQYF. The DNA for the CDR3 is TGTGCCAGCAGTGACCCCCTCCACGAGCAGTACTTC.